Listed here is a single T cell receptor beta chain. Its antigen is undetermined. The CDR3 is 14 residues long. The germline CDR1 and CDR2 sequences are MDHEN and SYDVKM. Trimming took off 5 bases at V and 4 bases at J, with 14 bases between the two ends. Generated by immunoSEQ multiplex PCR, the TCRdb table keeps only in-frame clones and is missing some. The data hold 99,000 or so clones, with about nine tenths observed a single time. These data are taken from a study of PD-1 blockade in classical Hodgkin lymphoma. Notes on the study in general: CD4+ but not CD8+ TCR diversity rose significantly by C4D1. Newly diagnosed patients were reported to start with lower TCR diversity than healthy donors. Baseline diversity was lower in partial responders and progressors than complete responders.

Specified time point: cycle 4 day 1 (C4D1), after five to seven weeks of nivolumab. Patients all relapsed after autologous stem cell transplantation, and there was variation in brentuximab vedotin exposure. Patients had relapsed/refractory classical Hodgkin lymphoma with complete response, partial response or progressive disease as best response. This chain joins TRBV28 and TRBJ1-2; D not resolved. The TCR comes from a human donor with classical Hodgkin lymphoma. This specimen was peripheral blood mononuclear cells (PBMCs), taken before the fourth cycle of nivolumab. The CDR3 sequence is CASSDKSLPYGYTF. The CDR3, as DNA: TGTGCCAGCAGTGATAAGAGTCTCCCCTATGGCTACACCTTC.